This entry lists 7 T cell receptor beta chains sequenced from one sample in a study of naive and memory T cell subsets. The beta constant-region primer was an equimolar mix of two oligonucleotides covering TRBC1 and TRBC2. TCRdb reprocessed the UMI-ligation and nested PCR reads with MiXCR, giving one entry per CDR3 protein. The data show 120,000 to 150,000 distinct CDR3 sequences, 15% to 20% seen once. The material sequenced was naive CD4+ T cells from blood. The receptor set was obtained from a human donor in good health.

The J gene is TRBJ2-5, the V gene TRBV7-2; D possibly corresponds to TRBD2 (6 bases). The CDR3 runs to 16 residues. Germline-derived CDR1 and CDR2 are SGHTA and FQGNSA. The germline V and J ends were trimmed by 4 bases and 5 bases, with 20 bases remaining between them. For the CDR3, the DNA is TGTGCCAGCAGCTCCGCCCGGAGGGCACGGAGGGAGACCCAGTACTTC. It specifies CASSSARRARRETQYF.

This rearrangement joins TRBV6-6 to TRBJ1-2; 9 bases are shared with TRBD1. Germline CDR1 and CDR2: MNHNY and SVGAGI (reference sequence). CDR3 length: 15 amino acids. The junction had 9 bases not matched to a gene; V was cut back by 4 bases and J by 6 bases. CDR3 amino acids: CASSSGQGFADGYTF. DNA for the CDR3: TGTGCCAGCAGTTCCGGACAGGGGTTCGCGGATGGCTACACCTTC.

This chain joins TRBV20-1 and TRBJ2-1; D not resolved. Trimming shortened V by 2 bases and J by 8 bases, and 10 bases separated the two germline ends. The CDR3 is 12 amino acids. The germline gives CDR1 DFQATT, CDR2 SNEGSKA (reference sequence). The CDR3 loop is CSARLNSYEQFF. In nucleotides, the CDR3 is TGCAGTGCTAGACTCAATAGCTATGAGCAGTTCTTC.

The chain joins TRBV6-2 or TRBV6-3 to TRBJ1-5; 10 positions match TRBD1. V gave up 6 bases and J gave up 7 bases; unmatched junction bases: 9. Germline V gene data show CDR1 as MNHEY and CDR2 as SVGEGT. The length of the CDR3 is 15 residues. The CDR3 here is CASSRTGGRKQPQHF. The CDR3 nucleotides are TGTGCCAGCAGCAGGACAGGGGGACGGAAACAGCCCCAGCATTTT.

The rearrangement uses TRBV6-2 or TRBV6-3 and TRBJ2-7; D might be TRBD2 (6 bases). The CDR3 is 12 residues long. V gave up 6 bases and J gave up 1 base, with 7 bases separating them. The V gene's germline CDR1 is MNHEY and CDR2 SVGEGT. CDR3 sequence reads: CASSGGSYEQYF. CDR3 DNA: TGTGCCAGCAGCGGGGGATCCTACGAGCAGTACTTC.

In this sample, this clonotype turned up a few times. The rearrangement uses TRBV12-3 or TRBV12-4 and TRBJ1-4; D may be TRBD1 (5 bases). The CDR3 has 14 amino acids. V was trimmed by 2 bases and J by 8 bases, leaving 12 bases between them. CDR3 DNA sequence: TGTGCCAGCAGTTTAATGCAGGGTCGGGAAAAACTGTTTTTT. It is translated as CASSLMQGREKLFF.

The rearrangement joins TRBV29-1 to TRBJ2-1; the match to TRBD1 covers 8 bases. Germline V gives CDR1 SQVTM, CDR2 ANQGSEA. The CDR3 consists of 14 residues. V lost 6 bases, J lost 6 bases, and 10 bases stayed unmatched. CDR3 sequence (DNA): TGCAGCGTGGCCCCGGGGGACAGGTGCAATGAGCAGTTCTTC. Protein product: CSVAPGDRCNEQFF.